The entry below describes one TCR beta chain. The CDR3 is 13 residues long. Trimming left V 4 bases short and J 2 bases short, with 10 bases between. The germline CDR1 and CDR2 sequences are SQVTM and ANQGSEA. This entry is derived from a study of graft-versus-host responses after intestinal transplantation. TCRdb's copy holds only in-frame clones and misses some; the assay was immunoSEQ multiplex PCR. The sample consists of 35,000 to 40,000 clones, 87% of them appearing once. Processing of graft tissue released intraepithelial and lamina propria lymphocytes. The sample was ileum tissue, taken around seven months after intestinal transplant. This TCR derives from a human patient who received an intestinal transplant, so some T cells may come from the graft donor. This chain joins TRBV29-1 and TRBJ2-3; D is uncertain. For the CDR3, the DNA is TGCAGCGTTGGTAACAGACACACAGATACGCAGTATTTT. This sequence encodes CSVGNRHTDTQYF.